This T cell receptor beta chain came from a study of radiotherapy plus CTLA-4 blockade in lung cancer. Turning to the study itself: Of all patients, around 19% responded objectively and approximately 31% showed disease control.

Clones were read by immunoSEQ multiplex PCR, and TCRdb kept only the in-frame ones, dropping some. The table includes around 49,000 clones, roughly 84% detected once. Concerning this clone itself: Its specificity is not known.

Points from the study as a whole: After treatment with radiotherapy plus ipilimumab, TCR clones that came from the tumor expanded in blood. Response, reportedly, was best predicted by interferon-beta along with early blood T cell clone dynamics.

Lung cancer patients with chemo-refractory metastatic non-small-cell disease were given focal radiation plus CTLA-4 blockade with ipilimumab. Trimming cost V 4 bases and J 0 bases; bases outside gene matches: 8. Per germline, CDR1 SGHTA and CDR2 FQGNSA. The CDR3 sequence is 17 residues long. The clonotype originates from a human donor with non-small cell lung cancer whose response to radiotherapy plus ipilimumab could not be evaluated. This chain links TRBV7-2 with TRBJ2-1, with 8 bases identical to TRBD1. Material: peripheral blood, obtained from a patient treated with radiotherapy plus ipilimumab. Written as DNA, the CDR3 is TGTGCCAGCAGCTCTACAGGGGGATCAAGCTCCTACAATGAGCAGTTCTTC. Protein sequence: CASSSTGGSSSYNEQFF.